Described below is a single T cell receptor beta chain sequence and its context. What it binds is not known. Primers included in the PCR were 60 Vbeta and 13 Jbeta primers. Sequenced by immunoSEQ multiplex PCR; TCRdb stores in-frame clones only, minus some. Of 110,000 to 150,000 clones in the sample, 82% are singletons; the top ten hold roughly 10%. This sample was taken from a study of cytomegalovirus exposure and HLA in healthy donors. Study conclusions and caveats: A later analysis linked 16,951 TCR beta sequences to HLA alleles at 0.05 false discovery rate. It was shown in a later analysis that HLA-associated TCR beta chains were more clonally expanded than other, equally common chains.

This CDR3 has 15 residues. With 3 bases removed from V and 4 bases from J, the gap between germline ends came to 15 bases. Per the germline V gene, CDR1 is MNHEY and CDR2 is SMNVEV (reference sequence). The gene calls are TRBV27 and TRBJ1-1; D might be TRBD1 (5 bases). Sequencing used PBMCs. The receptor comes from a woman aged 60-75 years in good health and CMV-seropositive. CDR3 nucleotide sequence: TGTGCCAGCAGTTTTGTGGGGATCCAGGGCACTGAAGCTTTCTTT. Amino acids: CASSFVGIQGTEAFF.